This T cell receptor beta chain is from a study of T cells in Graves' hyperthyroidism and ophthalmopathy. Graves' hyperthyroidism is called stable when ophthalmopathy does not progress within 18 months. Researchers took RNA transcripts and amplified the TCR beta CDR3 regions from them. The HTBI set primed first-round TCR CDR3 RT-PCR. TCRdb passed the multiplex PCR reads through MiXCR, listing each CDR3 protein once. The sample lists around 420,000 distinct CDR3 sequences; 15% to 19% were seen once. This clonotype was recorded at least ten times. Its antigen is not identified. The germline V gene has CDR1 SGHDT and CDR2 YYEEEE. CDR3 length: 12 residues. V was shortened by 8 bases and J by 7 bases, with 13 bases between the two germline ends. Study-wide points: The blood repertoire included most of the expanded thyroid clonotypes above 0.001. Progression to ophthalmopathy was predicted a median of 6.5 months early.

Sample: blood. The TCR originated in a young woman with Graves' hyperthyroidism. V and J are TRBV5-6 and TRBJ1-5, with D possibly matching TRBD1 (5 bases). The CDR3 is CASLGGRQPQHF. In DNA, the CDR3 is TGTGCCAGTCTGGGGGGTCGGCAGCCCCAGCATTTT.